Each of the 20 T cell receptor beta chains below was sequenced from the same sample in a study of blood T cell dynamics during melanoma immunotherapy. The time point here: pre-treatment baseline. Data came from immunoSEQ multiplex PCR; TCRdb stores just in-frame clones and leaves some out. The sample holds 8,500 to 10,000 clones; 70% to 90% are singletons and the top ten take about 10%. Sample: blood, taken from a patient treated with checkpoint blockade. These receptors all stem from a human donor with melanoma.

CDR3 loop: CASSPTDKNYGYTF. The CDR3 DNA reads as TGTGCCAGCAGCCCGACTGACAAGAACTATGGCTACACCTTC. The chain couples TRBV7-9 to TRBJ1-2, with D uncertain. The CDR3 has 14 amino acids. Germline assignment: CDR1 SEHNR and CDR2 FQNEAQ (reference sequence). V was cut by 5 bases and J by 2 bases, with 12 bases left in between.

This clone was seen once. The chain carries TRBV5-4 and TRBJ2-6, with D maybe TRBD2 (7 bases). V was cut by 4 bases and J by 0 bases, with 17 bases left in between. CDR1 and CDR2 (germline): SGHNT, YYREEE (reference sequence). The CDR3 runs 18 residues. For the CDR3, the DNA is TGTGCCAGCAGCCCCCCCAGACGGGGGGCCTCTGGGGCCAACGTCCTGACTTTC. Translation: CASSPPRRGASGANVLTF. The whole variable domain, remainder taken from reference TRBV5-4 and TRBJ2-6, is ETGVTQSPTHLIKTRGQQVTLRCSSQSGHNTVSWYQQALGQGPQFIFQYYREEENGRGNFPPRFSGLQFPNYSSELNVNALELDDSALYLCASSPPRRGASGANVLTFGAGSRLTVL.

There are a few counts of this clone. V is TRBV5-1 and J is TRBJ1-1, with 10 bases matching TRBD1. The CDR3 length is 15 residues. Germline CDR1 is SGHRS and CDR2 is YFSETQ. V gave up 4 bases and J gave up 4 bases; unmatched junction bases: 7. The DNA for the CDR3 is TGCGCCAGCAGCGGGGACAGGGGCGTCTCCACTGAAGCTTTCTTT. It codes for CASSGDRGVSTEAFF.

This clone turned up a few times. V gene TRBV20-1 combines with J gene TRBJ1-1, with D hard to call. Germline CDR1 and CDR2: DFQATT and SNEGSKA (reference sequence). The CDR3 has 11 residues. V was pared by 0 bases and J by 5 bases, with 4 bases between. The CDR3 is CSAREGTEAFF. CDR3 coding DNA: TGCAGTGCTAGAGAGGGGACTGAAGCTTTCTTT.

V usage is TRBV19 and J usage is TRBJ2-7, with D possibly TRBD1 on 7 matching bases. V was cut by 7 bases and J by 0 bases, with 16 bases left in between. CDR3 length equals 15 residues. Germline V gene data show CDR1 as LNHDA and CDR2 as SQIVND (reference sequence). The chain's CDR3 is CASTSRQGGSYEQYF. The CDR3, as DNA: TGTGCCAGTACATCCCGCCAGGGGGGCTCCTACGAGCAGTACTTC.

This clone is a singleton in its sample. This chain uses TRBV6-1 with TRBJ1-6; 9 positions agree with TRBD1. Germline V gives CDR1 MNHNS, CDR2 SASEGT. The CDR3 sequence is 16 residues long. Trimming took 4 bases from V and 5 from J; bases not matched to a gene: 6. The CDR3 here is CASSGGTGIHNSPLHF. DNA of the CDR3: TGTGCCAGCAGTGGAGGGACAGGGATCCATAATTCACCCCTCCACTTT.

This chain links TRBV6-5 with TRBJ2-6; D is undetermined. Germline lookup yields CDR1 MNHEY and CDR2 SVGAGI. The CDR3 consists of 14 residues. V was trimmed by 6 bases and J by 8 bases, leaving 14 bases between them. This chain's CDR3 is CASSPFLGPNVLTF. The CDR3 DNA sequence: TGTGCCAGCAGCCCTTTTTTAGGGCCCAACGTCCTGACTTTC.

The genes are TRBV6-7 and TRBJ2-7, with 9 positions matching TRBD1. TRBV6-7 is assigned to the ORF class and has an uncertain function. This CDR3 has 14 amino acids. V lost 6 bases to trimming and J lost 2 bases; unmatched junction nucleotides: 5. The CDR3 reads CASSSDRGTYEQYF. The DNA of the CDR3 is TGTGCCAGCAGCTCGGACAGGGGAACCTACGAGCAGTACTTC.

V gene TRBV7-3 combines with J gene TRBJ2-1; 10 nucleotides align to TRBD1. This CDR3 spans 16 amino acids. Germline trimming cut 1 base from V and 2 bases from J; bases unmatched to any gene: 2. CDR1 is SGHTA, CDR2 FQGTGA, per germline. The CDR3 reads CASSLKGTGAYNEQFF. CDR3 sequence (DNA): TGTGCCAGCAGCTTAAAGGGGACAGGGGCCTACAATGAGCAGTTCTTC.

The chain is built from TRBV5-4 and TRBJ2-3; D gene ambiguous. CDR1 SGHNT and CDR2 YYREEE come from the germline V gene (reference sequence). This CDR3 has 14 amino acids. V was cut by 6 bases and J by 4 bases, with 15 bases left in between. The CDR3 region has the DNA TGTGCCAGCAAGTTTTCAGGTCCCCCAGATACGCAGTATTTT. The encoded protein is CASKFSGPPDTQYF.

This clone was observed a single time. V usage is TRBV4-1 and J usage is TRBJ2-6; D gene ambiguous. Between the trimmed V and J ends, which lost 0 bases and 2 bases, there was a span of 2 bases. Germline V gene lookup returns CDR1 MGHRA and CDR2 YSYEKL. This CDR3 is built from 14 residues. Written as DNA, the CDR3 is TGCGCCAGCAGCCAAGATCCTGGGGCCAACGTCCTGACTTTC. It is translated as CASSQDPGANVLTF.

V usage is TRBV13 and J usage is TRBJ2-3; 8 nucleotides agree with TRBD2. CDR1 PRHDT and CDR2 FYEKMQ come from the germline V gene (reference sequence). V trimming: 3 bases; J trimming: 6 bases; junction bases outside the gene matches: 2. This CDR3 region has 13 residues. Written as DNA, the CDR3 is TGTGCCAGCAGCTTGCCTAGCGGGGATACGCAGTATTTT. It yields the protein CASSLPSGDTQYF. Complete variable domain (other parts from reference TRBV13 and TRBJ2-3): AAGVIQSPRHLIKEKRETATLKCYPIPRHDTVYWYQQGPGQDPQFLISFYEKMQSDKGSIPDRFSAQQFSDYHSELNMSSLELGDSALYFCASSLPSGDTQYFGPGTRLTVL.

The table lists this clone with a count of one. The junction differs from germline at one of its ends, possibly a read error. The same CDR3 arises from other DNA sequences in this sample as well. The genes are TRBV9 and TRBJ2-5; 8 bases align to TRBD2. This CDR3 has 16 amino acids. Germline CDR1 and CDR2: SGDLS and YYNGEE. The CDR3 is CASSVDSGVFQETQYF. The CDR3 DNA reads TGTGCCAGTAGCGTAGATAGCGGGGTCTTCCAAGAGACCCAGTACTTC.

The chain joins TRBV6-5 to TRBJ1-5, with D possibly matching TRBD1 (6 bases). The germline V gene has CDR1 MNHEY and CDR2 SVGAGI. Trimming shortened V by 6 bases and J by 0 bases, and 12 bases separated the two germline ends. CDR3 length equals 15 residues. The CDR3 loop is CASSQQGFSNQPQHF. Here the CDR3 DNA reads TGTGCCAGCAGCCAACAGGGTTTTAGCAATCAGCCCCAGCATTTT.

This chain uses TRBV5-4 with TRBJ1-6; D unclear. The germline V gene has CDR1 SGHNT and CDR2 YYREEE (reference sequence). The CDR3 is made up of 16 amino acids. Trimming stripped 1 base from V and 0 bases from J, with 8 bases between. The CDR3 loop is CASSLNSLSYNSPLHF. The DNA for the CDR3 is TGTGCCAGCAGCTTGAACAGCCTCTCCTATAATTCACCCCTCCACTTT.

The CDR3 protein is CASSRSPYEQYF. CDR3 nucleotide sequence: TGTGCCAGCAGTCGGTCACCCTACGAGCAGTACTTC. The rearrangement links TRBV9 to TRBJ2-7, with D unresolved. Between the trimmed V and J ends, which lost 5 bases and 2 bases, there was a span of 8 bases. The CDR3 runs 12 residues. Germline V lookup: CDR1 SGDLS, CDR2 YYNGEE.

The rearrangement uses TRBV21-1 and TRBJ1-4. TRBV21-1 represents a pseudogene. This CDR3 has 16 amino acids. CDR3 amino acids: CASSKEFRPGNEKLFF. In DNA form, the CDR3 reads TGTGCCAGCAGCAAAGAGTTTAGGCCCGGTAATGAAAAACTGTTTTTT.

The V and J genes are TRBV6-5 and TRBJ1-2, with D unresolved. CDR3 length: 13 residues. Germline-derived CDR1 and CDR2 are MNHEY and SVGAGI. V lost 10 bases and J lost 1, with 13 bases in between. CDR3 sequence reads: CATAMGFNYGYTF. DNA for the CDR3: TGTGCCACCGCCATGGGCTTTAACTATGGCTACACCTTC.

Comment on this clone: Germline is not matched at one junction end, which may reflect a read error. The rearrangement links TRBV19 to TRBJ1-1; no firm D call. The CDR3 runs to 12 residues. The V gene's germline CDR1 is LNHDA and CDR2 SQIVND (reference sequence). The CDR3 bases are TGTGCCAGTAGTATCAAGAACAGTGAAGCTTTCTTT. This gives the protein CASSIKNSEAFF.

This clone has a handful of counts. This chain uses TRBV7-9 with TRBJ1-1; no definite D call. This CDR3 is built from 13 residues. Germline-derived CDR1 and CDR2 are SEHNR and FQNEAQ (reference sequence). V was cut by 1 base and J by 0 bases, with 3 bases left in between. The CDR3 spells CASSLVVNTEAFF. The CDR3 DNA follows: TGTGCCAGCAGCTTAGTAGTGAACACTGAAGCTTTCTTT. Drawing the rest from reference TRBV7-9 and TRBJ1-1, the complete variable domain is DTGVSQNPRHKITKRGQNVTFRCDPISEHNRLYWYRQTLGQGPEFLTYFQNEAQLEKSRLLSDRFSAERPKGSFSTLEIQRTEQGDSAMYLCASSLVVNTEAFFGQGTRLTVV.